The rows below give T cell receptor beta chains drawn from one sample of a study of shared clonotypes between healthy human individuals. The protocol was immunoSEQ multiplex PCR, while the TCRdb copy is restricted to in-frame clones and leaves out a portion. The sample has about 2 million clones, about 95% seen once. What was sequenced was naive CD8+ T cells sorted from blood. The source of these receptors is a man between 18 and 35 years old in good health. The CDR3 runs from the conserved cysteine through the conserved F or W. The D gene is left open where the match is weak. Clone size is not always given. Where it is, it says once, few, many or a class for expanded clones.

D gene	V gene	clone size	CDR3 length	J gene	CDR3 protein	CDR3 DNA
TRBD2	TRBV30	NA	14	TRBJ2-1	CACAWGGRIFEQFF	TGTGCCTGCGCCTGGGGCGGGAGAATCTTTGAGCAGTTCTTC
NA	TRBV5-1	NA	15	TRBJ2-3	CASSYLIPAADTQYF	TGCGCCAGCAGCTACCTTATCCCCGCCGCAGATACGCAGTATTTT
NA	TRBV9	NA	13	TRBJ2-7	CASSVSASYEQYF	TGTGCCAGCAGCGTTTCTGCCTCCTACGAGCAGTACTTC
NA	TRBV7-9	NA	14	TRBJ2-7	CASMGTEPTYEQYF	TGTGCCAGCATGGGGACGGAGCCTACCTACGAGCAGTACTTC
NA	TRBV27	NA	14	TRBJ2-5	CASSLLGNRETQYF	TGTGCCAGCAGTTTACTCGGAAACCGAGAGACCCAGTACTTC
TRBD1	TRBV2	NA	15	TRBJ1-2	CASRIWDRGNYGYTF	TGTGCCAGCAGGATCTGGGACAGGGGTAACTATGGCTACACCTTC
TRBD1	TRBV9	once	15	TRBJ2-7	CASSAKRTGGYEQYF	TGTGCCAGCAGCGCCAAGAGGACAGGGGGGTACGAGCAGTACTTC
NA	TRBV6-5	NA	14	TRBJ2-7	CASSYSLGGYEQYF	TGTGCCAGCAGTTACTCTTTGGGGGGTTACGAGCAGTACTTC
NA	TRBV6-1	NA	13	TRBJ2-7	CASRPGQAYEQYF	TGTGCCAGCAGACCGGGACAAGCCTACGAGCAGTACTTC
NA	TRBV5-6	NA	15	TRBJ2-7	CASSLGVFSSYEQYF	TGTGCCAGCAGCTTAGGGGTTTTCAGCTCCTACGAGCAGTACTTC
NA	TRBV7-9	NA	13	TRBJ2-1	CASSLPGTYEQFF	TGTGCCAGCAGCTTACCGGGAACGTATGAGCAGTTCTTC
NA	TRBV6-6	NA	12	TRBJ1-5	CASSEDTQPQHF	TGTGCCAGCAGCGAGGACACTCAGCCCCAGCATTTT
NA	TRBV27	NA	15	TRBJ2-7	CASSLSDSEDYEQYF	TGTGCCAGCAGTTTATCGGACAGCGAAGACTACGAGCAGTACTTC
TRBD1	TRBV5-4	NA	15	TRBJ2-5	CASSLGPGGTETQYF	TGTGCCAGCAGCTTGGGCCCAGGGGGCACAGAGACCCAGTACTTC
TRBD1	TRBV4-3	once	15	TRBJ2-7	CASSQEQQGAYEQYF	TGCGCCAGCAGCCAAGAGCAGCAGGGGGCCTACGAGCAGTACTTC
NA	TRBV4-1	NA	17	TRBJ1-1	CASSRPGLPIENTEAFF	TGCGCCAGCAGCCGGCCGGGACTCCCAATTGAGAACACTGAAGCTTTCTTT
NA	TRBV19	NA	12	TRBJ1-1	CALGGVGTEAFF	TGTGCCCTTGGGGGCGTGGGCACTGAAGCTTTCTTT
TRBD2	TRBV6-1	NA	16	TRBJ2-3	CASSDLAGGFTDTQYF	TGTGCCAGCAGTGACCTAGCGGGGGGATTCACAGATACGCAGTATTTT